These 31 T cell receptor beta chains were all obtained from the same sample, sequenced in a study of T cells in Graves' hyperthyroidism and ophthalmopathy. RNA transcripts served as the template for amplifying TCR beta CDR3 regions. RT-PCR in the first round (using the HTBI primer set) targeted the TCR CDR3. TCRdb fed the multiplex PCR reads into MiXCR, producing one record per CDR3 protein. The sample yields 300,000 to 450,000 distinct CDR3 sequences, about 15% seen once. Sequencing used blood. These receptors were obtained from an older woman with Graves' hyperthyroidism.

Comment on this clonotype: This may be a read error: a much more frequent sequence differs by one nucleotide. This sequence joins TRBV4-1 and TRBJ1-1; maybe TRBD1 (6 bases). The CDR3 length is 12 residues. The germline gives CDR1 MGHRA, CDR2 YSYEKL. The chain's CDR3 is CASTGANAEAFF. For the CDR3, the DNA is TGCGCCAGCACGGGGGCGAACGCTGAAGCTTTCTTT.

This clonotype was detected ten times or more. This chain links TRBV6-5 with TRBJ1-5; unclear D gene. V was trimmed by 2 bases and J by 4 bases, leaving 6 bases between them. Germline V gene sequence: CDR1 MNHEY, CDR2 SVGAGI. This CDR3 comprises 13 residues. CDR3 bases: TGTGCCAGCAGTTACGAGGGAAATCAGCCCCAGCATTTT. Encoded protein: CASSYEGNQPQHF.

Many counts were recorded for this clonotype. The V and J genes are TRBV13 and TRBJ2-5; the match to TRBD2 covers 7 bases. V lost 5 bases and J lost 2; bases outside the gene matches: 11. The CDR3 covers 16 residues. The germline CDR1 and CDR2 sequences are PRHDT and FYEKMQ (reference sequence). For the CDR3, the DNA is TGTGCCAGCAGCCCCCCAAGTCTGGGGGGGCAAGAGACCCAGTACTTC. Residues: CASSPPSLGGQETQYF.

This clonotype showed up many times. V and J are TRBV12-3 or TRBV12-4 and TRBJ1-1; D remains ambiguous. The germline V and J ends were trimmed by 3 bases and 5 bases, with 10 bases remaining between them. CDR3 size: 13 residues. CDR3 region: CASSFADGTEAFF. CDR3 sequence (DNA): TGTGCCAGCAGTTTTGCTGACGGAACTGAAGCTTTCTTT.

This clonotype was seen at least ten times. The genes are TRBV30 and TRBJ2-1, with unresolved D. CDR3 length: 9 residues. The ends were cut back, 8 bases at V and 11 bases at J, with 10 bases in the middle. Germline CDR1 GTSNPN, CDR2 SVGIG (reference sequence). CDR3 DNA: TGTGCCGCGAATGTAAAGCAGTTCTTC. Residues: CAANVKQFF.

In DNA form, the CDR3 reads TGTGCCAGTCAGGGGTACACCGGGGAGCTGTTTTTT. Translation: CASQGYTGELFF. The genes are TRBV19 and TRBJ2-2; TRBD1 is a possible D gene (6 bases). The V gene lost 8 bases and the J gene lost 3 bases, with 7 bases spanning the gap. This CDR3 is built from 12 residues. In germline, CDR1 is LNHDA, CDR2 SQIVND (reference sequence).

At least ten counts were recorded for this clonotype. The chain carries TRBV5-1 and TRBJ1-1, with 8 positions matching TRBD1. The junction had 6 bases not matched to a gene; V was cut back by 3 bases and J by 5 bases. CDR1 is SGHRS, CDR2 YFSETQ, per germline. The CDR3 totals 14 residues. The CDR3 loop is CASSSGQGLTEAFF. In DNA, the CDR3 is TGCGCCAGCAGCTCAGGACAGGGCTTAACTGAAGCTTTCTTT.

This clonotype was counted many times. The gene calls are TRBV7-9 and TRBJ2-7, with 8 positions matching TRBD2. Germline CDR1 SEHNR, CDR2 FQNEAQ (reference sequence). J was trimmed by 13 bases and V by 1 base; bases with no gene match: 6. The CDR3 has 12 residues. The CDR3 DNA sequence: TGTGCCAGCAGCTTAGGGGAGCGGGAGAGTTACTTC. It encodes CASSLGERESYF.

This clonotype has ten or more counts. The chain joins TRBV20-1 to TRBJ2-3; D is possibly TRBD1 (5 bases). CDR1 DFQATT and CDR2 SNEGSKA come from the germline V gene (reference sequence). The length of the CDR3 is 12 residues. Trimming shortened V by 8 bases and J by 3 bases, and 12 bases separated the two germline ends. DNA for the CDR3: TGCAGTAGCAGGGAAATTACAGATACGCAGTATTTT. Residues: CSSREITDTQYF.

In the case of this clonotype: A read error is possible here, since a much larger clone lies one base away. This rearrangement joins TRBV12-3 or TRBV12-4 to TRBJ2-1, with a weak D call TRBD2 (6 bases). The CDR3 spans 14 residues. Trimming pared 5 bases from V and 10 bases from J, leaving 18 bases between. This CDR3 is CASSELAGPYEQFF. Written as DNA, the CDR3 is TGTGCCAGCAGTGAACTGGCGGGGCCATACGAGCAGTTCTTC.

This clonotype was seen many times. The V and J genes are TRBV7-9 and TRBJ2-3, with D hard to call. The V gene's germline CDR1 is SEHNR and CDR2 FQNEAQ (reference sequence). V gave up 5 bases and J gave up 6 bases, with 21 bases separating them. The CDR3 runs 16 residues. The CDR3 sequence: CASSHRYDSAPDTQYF. The CDR3 DNA reads as TGTGCCAGCAGCCACCGGTATGATAGTGCGCCTGATACGCAGTATTTT.

Concerning this clonotype itself: The junction and the germline gene differ at one end; a read error may be behind it. This chain links TRBV24-1 with TRBJ2-2; 10 bases line up with TRBD2. Germline V gene sequence: CDR1 KGHDR, CDR2 SFDVKD. This CDR3 region has 16 residues. DNA of the CDR3: TGTGCCACCAGTGATCCGACTAGCGGGCCCACCGGGGAGCTGCTTTTT. This codes for CATSDPTSGPTGELLF.

J is TRBJ1-2 and V is TRBV30; a possible D gene is TRBD1 (5 bases). The V end was cut by 2 bases, the J end by 8 bases, with 15 bases between. Per germline, CDR1 GTSNPN and CDR2 SVGIG (reference sequence). The length of the CDR3 is 13 residues. CDR3 sequence: CAWSMGPTTGYTF. In DNA, the CDR3 is TGTGCCTGGAGTATGGGGCCTACGACCGGCTACACCTTC.

This clonotype was recorded at least ten times. The rearrangement links TRBV7-9 to TRBJ2-3; tentatively, D is TRBD2 (6 bases). CDR3 size: 18 residues. Germline V gives CDR1 SEHNR, CDR2 FQNEAQ (reference sequence). Trimming removed 3 bases at V and 3 bases at J, with 22 bases between. DNA for the CDR3: TGTGCCAGCAGCTTCCCCCCCGGGACTTCCAGTGAGACAGATACGCAGTATTTT. It specifies CASSFPPGTSSETDTQYF.

The chain carries TRBV4-1 and TRBJ2-7, with D tentatively TRBD1 (7 bases). The CDR3 length is 16 residues. The germline V gene has CDR1 MGHRA and CDR2 YSYEKL. The ends were cut back, 0 bases at V and 6 bases at J, with 18 bases in the middle. This CDR3 is CASSQDFYRGGSEQYF. The CDR3 coding sequence is TGCGCCAGCAGCCAAGATTTTTACAGGGGAGGATCCGAGCAGTACTTC.

This clonotype was counted only a few times. A single base separates this from a much larger clone, so it may be a read error. The rearrangement links TRBV5-1 to TRBJ2-1, with 8 bases fitting TRBD2. The V segment lost 1 base and the J segment 8 bases; nucleotides outside the gene matches: 17. Germline V CDR1 and CDR2: SGHRS, YFSETQ. CDR3 size: 18 residues. The CDR3 reads CASSLRLVTGTGRDEQFF. The CDR3 nucleotides read TGCGCCAGCAGCTTGCGATTGGTGACGGGAACCGGGAGGGATGAGCAGTTCTTC.

The chain links TRBV25-1 to TRBJ2-5; 8 positions match TRBD2. V trimming: 6 bases; J trimming: 5 bases; junction bases outside the gene matches: 5. CDR3 length: 13 amino acids. CDR1 is MGHDK and CDR2 is SYGVNS in the germline V gene. The CDR3 region has the DNA TGTGCCAGCAGACACTCGGGGGGGGAGACCCAGTACTTC. Translated, it gives CASRHSGGETQYF.

In its sample, this clonotype was seen many times. The chain recombines TRBV3-1 with TRBJ2-2, with 8 bases that match TRBD2. The CDR3 length is 14 residues. Germline-derived CDR1 and CDR2 are LGHDT and YNNKEL (reference sequence). Trimming at V came to 7 bases and at J to 6 bases, leaving 7 bases not matched to a gene. CDR3 nucleotide sequence: TGTGCCAGCACCCCGACAGCGGGAGCCGGGGAGCTGTTTTTT. Amino acid sequence: CASTPTAGAGELFF.

This clonotype was detected many times. The rearrangement links TRBV7-9 to TRBJ2-7; no clear D gene. V was shortened by 1 base and J by 2 bases, with 12 bases between the two germline ends. The CDR3 is made up of 15 amino acids. Germline loops: CDR1 SEHNR, CDR2 FQNEAQ (reference sequence). As DNA, the CDR3 is TGTGCCAGCAGCTTAGTCCAAGGCAGTACCTACGAGCAGTACTTC. It specifies CASSLVQGSTYEQYF.

The J gene is TRBJ2-2, the V gene TRBV7-3; possible D gene TRBD2, 7 bases. Trimming removed 5 bases from V and 4 bases from J, with 17 bases in between. CDR1 and CDR2 from the germline V gene are SGHTA and FQGTGA. The CDR3 runs to 16 residues. For the CDR3, the DNA is TGTGCCAGCAGCAATAGGGGCGGGGGCCTCACCGGGGAGCTGTTTTTT. It is translated as CASSNRGGGLTGELFF. The variable domain in full, with the rest retrieved from reference TRBV7-3 and TRBJ2-2, is GAGVSQTPSNKVTEKGKYVELRCDPISGHTALYWYRQSLGQGPEFLIYFQGTGAADDSGLPNDRFFAVRPEGSVSTLKIQRTERGDSAVYLCASSNRGGGLTGELFFGEGSRLTVL.

This clonotype was counted ten times or more. The rearrangement links TRBV6-1 to TRBJ1-1; D is undetermined. The CDR3 has 13 amino acids. Trimming took 6 bases from V and 0 from J, leaving 8 bases between them. Looked up from germline, CDR1 is MNHNS and CDR2 is SASEGT. The CDR3 bases are TGTGCCAGCAGGACAAACATGAACACTGAAGCTTTCTTT. Amino acid sequence: CASRTNMNTEAFF.

Many counts were recorded for this clonotype. The V gene is TRBV20-1, the J gene TRBJ2-1; 8 bases fit TRBD2. The V gene end was trimmed by 2 bases and the J gene end by 6 bases; junction bases not matched to a gene: 15. In germline, CDR1 is DFQATT, CDR2 SNEGSKA (reference sequence). This CDR3 spans 17 amino acids. The CDR3 region is CSARSAGEASGRNEQFF. The CDR3 DNA reads as TGCAGTGCTAGATCAGCGGGAGAGGCTTCGGGTCGCAATGAGCAGTTCTTC.

This clonotype was found many times. V is TRBV12-3 or TRBV12-4 and J is TRBJ2-1; no reliable D call. The germline V and J ends were trimmed by 5 bases and 5 bases, with 13 bases remaining between them. This CDR3 comprises 14 residues. CDR3 protein: CASSPHGANNEQFF. The CDR3 DNA reads as TGTGCCAGCAGTCCCCATGGAGCAAACAATGAGCAGTTCTTC.

V gene TRBV3-1 combines with J gene TRBJ2-2, with 8 bases identical to TRBD1. The germline V gene encodes CDR1 LGHDT and CDR2 YNNKEL (reference sequence). The CDR3 covers 14 residues. With 8 bases clipped from V and 4 bases from J, the junction kept 6 bases outside the gene matches. Here the CDR3 reads CASGPTGGTGELFF. The CDR3 nucleotides read TGTGCCAGCGGGCCTACAGGGGGCACCGGGGAGCTGTTTTTT.

This clonotype was counted ten times or more. This chain uses TRBV2 with TRBJ2-5; D tentatively fits TRBD1 or TRBD2 (5 bases each). The CDR3 is 15 amino acids. The germline CDR1 and CDR2 sequences are SNHLY and FYNNEI. V lost 4 bases and J 5 bases, leaving 17 bases between the germline ends. The CDR3 DNA reads TGTGCCAGCAGTGCCCAAGATGGGGGAAGGGAGACCCAGTACTTC. This codes for CASSAQDGGRETQYF.

The V and J genes are TRBV7-2 and TRBJ2-7; D remains unclear. Germline-derived CDR1 and CDR2 are SGHTA and FQGNSA. Trimming stripped 4 bases from V and 3 bases from J, with 13 bases between. The CDR3 has 14 amino acids. The DNA for the CDR3 is TGTGCCAGCAGCTCAAGCAGGATACACTACGAGCAGTACTTC. Its protein product is CASSSSRIHYEQYF.

Details on this clonotype: This sequence may be a read error, since a much larger clone differs from it by one base. The J gene is TRBJ2-7, the V gene TRBV7-2; D gene unclear. The end of the DNA is better explained by TRBJ2-1, so the J call may be wrong. Germline CDR1 is SGHTA and CDR2 is FQGNSA. The CDR3 spans 11 residues. The CDR3 loop reads CASRRNYEQFF. The CDR3, as DNA: TGTGCCAGCCGACGAAACTACGAGCAGTTCTTC.

This clonotype was seen ten or more times. The chain combines TRBV3-1 with TRBJ1-1; no clear D gene. The CDR3 runs to 15 residues. The germline gives CDR1 LGHDT, CDR2 YNNKEL (reference sequence). Trimming pared 4 bases from V and 5 bases from J, leaving 17 bases between. CDR3 DNA sequence: TGTGCCAGCAGCCCCTCCGGAGGTGGTGGGACTGAAGCTTTCTTT. The encoded protein is CASSPSGGGGTEAFF.

The chain carries TRBV20-1 and TRBJ2-5; unclear D gene. Trimming stripped 0 bases from V and 4 bases from J, with 12 bases between. This CDR3 is 14 amino acids long. Germline CDR1 DFQATT, CDR2 SNEGSKA (reference sequence). The DNA of the CDR3 is TGCAGTGCTAGAGATTCGGCACTAACAGAGACCCAGTACTTC. Encoded protein: CSARDSALTETQYF.

This clonotype was recorded many times. The J gene is TRBJ2-7, the V gene TRBV6-2 or TRBV6-3; D is unclear. V dropped 5 bases and J dropped 2 bases, with 13 bases sitting between them. The CDR3 is 14 amino acids. Germline V gene lookup returns CDR1 MNHEY and CDR2 SVGEGT. The CDR3 bases are TGTGCCAGCAGTCCCTGGACCGAAACCTACGAGCAGTACTTC. This translates into CASSPWTETYEQYF.

This clonotype has at least ten counts. The gene calls are TRBV7-6 and TRBJ2-1, with D perhaps TRBD1 (7 bases). The length of the CDR3 is 19 residues. The V end was cut by 7 bases, the J end by 2 bases, with 27 bases between. Germline CDR1 reads SGHVS; CDR2 reads FNYEAQ. The CDR3 DNA is TGTGCCAGCAACCTCTTTCTTACGGCGGCCAGGGGGGCCTACAATGAGCAGTTCTTC. Residues: CASNLFLTAARGAYNEQFF.